This entry describes one TCR beta chain. This entry comes from a study of identical twins. The CDR3 has 14 amino acids. V lost 4 bases and J 13 bases, leaving 20 bases between the germline ends. Germline values: CDR1 LGHDT, CDR2 YNNKEL (reference sequence). Healthy Caucasian donors formed the entire cohort. TCRdb ran MiXCR on the 5' RACE reads and lists one entry per CDR3 protein. The table has 1.5 million to 2 million distinct CDR3 sequences, under 35% seen once; the top ten hold less than 0.35%. The sample consisted of cord blood. The TCR was taken from a newborn girl in good health. The chain recombines TRBV3-1 with TRBJ2-4; D unclear. The CDR3 spells CASSPGFAVREQYF. The CDR3, as DNA: TGTGCCAGCAGCCCCGGGTTCGCTGTTCGTGAGCAGTACTTC.